This T cell receptor beta chain was captured by sequencing in a study of OX40 agonist ivuxolimab in advanced cancers. Study-wide context: Ivuxolimab, which targeted the costimulatory receptor OX40 (CD134), was an agonistic, fully human IgG2 monoclonal antibody. Of the approximately 50 dose-escalation patients, hepatocellular carcinoma was present in approximately 20, melanoma in some 15, renal cell carcinoma in 9 and head and neck cancer in 9. Partial responses occurred in three dose-escalation patients: two with cutaneous melanoma and one with hepatocellular carcinoma. In the dose-escalation cohort, approximately 82% of patients were male, and the mean age was roughly 60 years, with a range of roughly 20 to 80. The point of sequencing TCRbeta in the periphery was to test whether ivuxolimab changed TCR sequence diversity and drove clonal T-cell expansion. The monotherapy dose-escalation portion (N of about 57 patients) of the phase I ivuxolimab trial is reported in the paper. Patients were allowed to have had prior anti-PD-1, anti-PD-L1 or anti-CTLA-4 therapy, and approximately 40% of the dose-escalation patients had been treated with checkpoint inhibitors. Intravenous ivuxolimab was administered to patients every 2 weeks at six dose levels: 0.01, 0.1, 0.3, 1.5, 3 and 10 mg/kg.

The trial excluded patients who had a history of autoimmune disease or who were on systemic immunosuppression. In every dose cohort, peripheral blood was drawn for TCR sequencing at baseline, cycle 4 day 1, and cycle 7 day 1. Samples were obtained from an open-label, multicenter, first-in-human phase I dose-escalation trial of ivuxolimab. The trial enrolled adults with locally advanced or metastatic head and neck squamous cell, hepatocellular, melanoma or renal cell carcinoma. Before TCR sequencing, CD4+ T cells and CD8+ T cells were sorted from peripheral blood as separate populations. CDR1 and CDR2 are drawn from the germline V gene: SGHRS, YFSETQ. The junction shows trimming of 3 bases on V and 7 bases on J, and the gene matches do not reach 8 bases of it. The CDR3 contains 14 residues, cysteine and phenylalanine counted. Just the 42-base CDR3 DNA is kept, in frame starting at base 1. To sequence the TCRbeta CDR3 region, genomic DNA was isolated from the sorted cells. The immunoSEQ Assay was used for sequencing of TCRbeta CDR3 regions. In TCRdb, the immuneACCESS table is reduced to in-frame sequences with V and J assigned. These tables do not hold every clone; where another copy was compared, an unresolved V gene accounts for under half, and the others remain unexplained. This sample comprises about 53,000 clones, around nine tenths of them detected only once. In total, the top ten clones hold around 1.5% of the sample.

Points the paper makes about the study in general: At doses of 0.1 to 3.0 mg/kg, clonal expansion of both CD4+ and CD8+ T cells in blood was seen between baseline and week 6. After ivuxolimab, CD8+ T cells had more expanded clones than CD4+ T cells on average. The antigen specificity of the clonally expanded peripheral T cells was not determined. Partial responders in the 0.1-3.0 mg/kg groups had among the lowest normalized peripheral clonal expansion, especially among CD8+ T cells. Low levels of normalized T-cell clonal expansion were also seen in some patients who did not respond.

A note on this clone: It has no known antigen specificity. No base qualities exist here, and no much larger clone lies one base off it.

Specimen: CD4+ or CD8+ T cells sorted from blood, collected in a trial of the OX40 agonist ivuxolimab. The sequence links TRBV5-1 to TRBJ2-7; 9 junctional bases match TRBD1. The source of this sequence is an adult with an advanced solid tumor such as melanoma, head and neck, liver or kidney cancer. The CDR3 region has the sequence CASSSAGTGQEQYF. The DNA reads TGCGCCAGCAGCTCCGCCGGGACAGGGCAAGAGCAGTACTTC.